This TCR beta chain appears in the sequencing data of a study of shared clonotypes between healthy human individuals (dated by TCRdb to the early 2020s). Regarding the study in general: The cohort comprised two women and a few men aged 18 to 49 years. For each donor, CD4 naive and CD4 memory were each given three plates, CD8 naive was given two plates, and CD8 memory was given one plate. Libraries were prepared and TCR repertoires were sequenced by different laboratories using diverse techniques, in order to increase sequencing depth and limit assay-specific biases. To estimate repertoire size and how much clonotype sharing occurs between individuals, the study deeply sequenced the blood TCR repertoires of five healthy adults. Each donor's leukapheresis produced roughly between roughly 0.85 and 10 billion PBMCs. Overall study results and their limits: Pairwise subsampling led to the expectation that sequencing depth would affect the degree of clonotype sharing among donors. Sampling was restricted to blood, and TCR repertoires in tissue are likely to differ from TCR repertoires in blood. Because the study included only a small number of donors, the genetic and exposure-history diversity represented was limited. Incomplete sequencing was indicated by rarefaction of sorted-subset datasets, despite the large sequencing depth. Roughly 5% of naive CD4, approximately 3.7% of naive CD8, about 2.4% of memory CD4, and about 0.4% of memory CD8 clonotypes were shared across a handful of donors. Higher generation probabilities were observed for clonotypes shared by all four sorted-subset donors than for non-shared clonotypes. Naive subsets generally had larger estimated clonotype richness than memory subsets.

The junction carries 5 bases between V and J, which are trimmed by 0 bases and 6 bases respectively. Inclusive of the bounding cysteine and phenylalanine, the CDR3 is 12 residues long. Left in the record is the CDR3 DNA by itself, 36 bases read in frame from the first base. CDR1 SGDLS and CDR2 YYNGEE were looked up in the germline V gene. TCR CDR3 regions were amplified from genomic DNA by multiplex PCR using the deep immunoSEQ assay. Extracted genomic DNA from each cell subset was distributed evenly across all wells of several immunoSEQ 96-well plates, and each plate was treated as a replicate. Each replicate PCR for sorted subsets received 150 to 250 ng genomic DNA, equal to tens of thousands of T cell genomes. Purified libraries were measured with a Qubit 3.0 fluorometer, size-checked on a Bioanalyzer 2100, and measured again with the KAPA Library Quantification kit. A separate single-read 150-cycle Illumina NextSeq 550 flow cell was used to sequence each immunoSEQ 96-well plate. Per the original workflow: Because the immunoSEQ output included only junctional sequences and no quality scores, the filtering could not be the same as the filtering used for full-length reads. Sequences were annotated with PyIR, a Python wrapper for IgBLAST v1.9, using IMGT germline references to assign V/J genes and CDR3. Reads with weak V/J assignments (E-value above 1e-6), missing CDR3, stop codons, out-of-frame junctions, or ambiguous translated residues were removed. V3J clonotypes were defined by identical inferred V gene, J gene, and CDR3 amino acid sequence. Percentage overlap between repertoires was calculated by dividing the number of shared unique clonotypes by the size of the smaller repertoire. RTK rarefaction, the Chao1 estimator, and Recon v2.1 estimates of unobserved clonotypes were used to assess repertoire richness. Generation probabilities were computed with OLGA for all TCRbeta clonotypes obtained by the gDNA method from a handful of donors. TCRdb obtained this table from immuneACCESS and retained in-frame rearrangements with V and J assigned. These tables miss some clones; where compared with another copy, unresolved V genes account for less than half of the shortfall, and the remainder is unexplained. The V and J calls and the clone size are those of that table, but D and trimming were determined from the DNA. The sample table contains 650,000 to 800,000 clones; only one count was recorded for roughly 72% of them. The top ten constitute approximately 1.8% of the sample.

As regards this clone: It has no known antigen specificity. The input lacks base qualities; no much larger clone sits a single base away. Other DNA sequences from this sample encode an identical CDR3 as well.

Healthy HIV-negative adults with no recently reported acute infections or vaccinations were included as donors. Every donor was a Caucasian adult living in Nashville, Tennessee, USA. Magnetic negative selection was used to enrich CD4+ T cells, after which naive cells were positively selected on CD45RA and the negative fraction became the memory subset. Blood was obtained by leukapheresis, after which PBMCs were separated by Ficoll-Histopaque density gradient centrifugation and cryopreserved in liquid nitrogen vapor phase. Analytical flow cytometry was used to check the purity and quantity of each magnetically sorted T cell population. From each sorted fraction, genomic DNA was isolated and quantified by UV absorbance on a Nanodrop 2000c.

This receptor chain uses TRBV9 and TRBJ2-3, with a weak D call of TRBD1 (5 bases match). This TCR was recovered from a woman aged 25 to 39 in good health. Sequences were obtained from memory CD4+ T cells sorted from blood. The cell subset or site label of this sample denotes: CD45RA-negative fraction. The DNA sequence is given as TGTGCCAGCAGCGTAGCAGGGGATACGCAGTATTTT. Its coded protein is CASSVAGDTQYF. The full variable domain, completed from the reference TRBV9 and TRBJ2-3 proteins outside the CDR3, reads DSGVTQTPKHLITATGQRVTLRCSPRSGDLSVYWYQQSLDQGLQFLIQYYNGEERAKGNILERFSAQQFPDLHSELNLSSLELGDSALYFCASSVAGDTQYFGPGTRLTVL.